This T cell receptor beta chain was observed in a study of human T cells and chemical hapten exposure. Sample time point: pre-sensitization, week 0. As for treatment: therapeutic diphenylcyclopropenone sensitization with weekly scalp DPC. As to this clonotype: Its ends do not fully match the called genes, so a read error is possible.

CDR1 and CDR2 (germline): SEHNR, FQNEAQ (reference sequence). The CDR3 runs 12 residues. TCRdb processed the RACE reads anew with MiXCR; each CDR3 protein has one entry. The profile shows roughly 120,000 distinct CDR3 sequences, roughly 14% of them singletons. The TCR sequence derives from a young woman with alopecia areata. Some clones in this sample may be carry-over from other donors' samples. The gene calls are TRBV7-9 and TRBJ2-7; D remains ambiguous. Sequenced material: whole blood, taken in connection with sensitization to the hapten diphenylcyclopropenone (DPC). The CDR3 DNA reads TGTGTCAGCAGCTTTCCCGACGGCGAGCAGTACTTC. Translating gives CVSSFPDGEQYF.